One T cell receptor (beta chain) is described in this entry. Antigen: not known. The CDR3 spans 14 residues. The germline V gene has CDR1 MNHEY and CDR2 SVGAGI. V was pared by 2 bases and J by 5 bases, with 13 bases between. Time point reported: cycle 4 day 1 (C4D1), after five to seven weeks of nivolumab. Patients all relapsed after autologous stem cell transplantation, and there was variation in brentuximab vedotin exposure. The study purified CD4+ T cells from thawed PBMCs using magnetic negative selection. The study recorded best responses of complete response, partial response or progressive disease. Profiled with immunoSEQ multiplex PCR; TCRdb holds only in-frame clones, not every one. The repertoire consists of about 27,000 clones, with more than 70% occurring once and the leading ten covering 2.4%. These data come from a study of PD-1 blockade in classical Hodgkin lymphoma. Study-wide results and limits: Baseline TCR diversity was reportedly lower in newly diagnosed patients than in healthy donors. It was reported as lower still in relapsed/refractory patients.

The source of this sequence is a human donor with classical Hodgkin lymphoma. The specimen comprised CD4+ T cells from blood, sampled before the fourth cycle of nivolumab. V gene TRBV6-5 combines with J gene TRBJ2-7; D is perhaps TRBD1 (5 bases). The CDR3 DNA sequence: TGTGCCAGCAGTTACCGAGACAGTGAAAACGAGCAGTACTTC. Amino acid sequence: CASSYRDSENEQYF.